This is a list of T cell receptor beta chains from one sample in a study of control samples from healthy donors and cancer patients. Only in-frame clones appear in the TCRdb table, and some are missing; sequencing was by immunoSEQ multiplex PCR. The repertoire includes 130,000 or so clones, approximately 91% of them detected once, and more than 2.5% sits in the top ten. Material: blood. These receptors all stem from a man aged 50 to 59 in good health. Each CDR3 is given without its conserved first and last residue. Fields, in order: V gene, J gene, CDR3 protein.

TRBV7-9	TRBJ2-7	ASSLDRGIYEQY
TRBV6-5	TRBJ2-1	ASTGTGSYNEQF
TRBV18	TRBJ1-2	ASSQDLGFYGYT
TRBV3-1/TRBV3-2	TRBJ2-3	ASSQVDGNHFSTDTQY
TRBV14	TRBJ1-6	ASSQVGYSYNSPLH
TRBV3-1/TRBV3-2	TRBJ1-1	ASSQQGAAEAF
TRBV21-1	TRBJ2-7	ASGKDRGDYEQY
TRBV11-2	TRBJ2-2	ASSLGSANTGELF
TRBV5-4	TRBJ2-1	ASSFRGGNEQF
TRBV5-1	TRBJ2-3	ASSLETGVTDTQY
TRBV18	TRBJ1-1	ASSPTGNTEAF
TRBV6-6	TRBJ1-2	ASGTGGYYGYT
TRBV2	TRBJ2-6	ASSGGGRRFSGANVLT
TRBV6-2/TRBV6-3	TRBJ1-5	ASSYSAGGNSNQPQH
TRBV28	TRBJ1-5	ASSLYGQPQH
TRBV12-3/TRBV12-4	TRBJ1-1	ASSLVGNTEAF
TRBV11-2	TRBJ2-2	ASSLVSDTGELF
TRBV2	TRBJ1-5	ASARGTGLSNQPQH
TRBV6-6	TRBJ2-7	ASRTGLSSYEQY
TRBV2	TRBJ1-4	ASSEIGWSEKLF
TRBV6-6	TRBJ2-1	ASRPTGTGLYNEQF
TRBV10-3	TRBJ2-1	AIRSVDRGKNEQF
TRBV27	TRBJ1-2	ASSSGPQNGYT
TRBV3-1/TRBV3-2	TRBJ2-4	VSSQEVENIQY
TRBV15	TRBJ1-1	ATSRVQAVEAF
TRBV5-4	TRBJ2-5	ASTVGETQY
TRBV11-2	TRBJ2-5	ASSLRAIETQY
TRBV7-2	TRBJ2-3	ASSGGADTQY
TRBV13	TRBJ2-3	ASSLVGYGDTQY
TRBV11-2	TRBJ2-5	ASSPYFAEETQY
TRBV7-9	TRBJ1-6	ASSNYRGTGSSPLH
TRBV28	TRBJ1-1	ASSSAGQGKENTEAF
TRBV5-8	TRBJ1-5	ASSSKLGQGVRQPQH
TRBV7-3	TRBJ2-5	ASSQSNQETQY
TRBV27	TRBJ2-3	ASSSKSGAASTDTQY
TRBV5-8	TRBJ2-2	ASSHRGGGNTGELF
TRBV29-1	TRBJ2-3	SVVASGPSTDTQY
TRBV5-1	TRBJ1-3	ASSLPTGNSGNTIY
TRBV20-1	TRBJ1-5	SASRENSNQPQH
TRBV6-5	TRBJ1-1	ASSYWGGVSAEAF
TRBV7-3	TRBJ1-6	ASSLTRVGPTGHLTNSPLH
TRBV5-1	TRBJ2-3	ASSLGAGGAGTDTQY
TRBV19	TRBJ1-4	AAGAMGHSVVEKLF
TRBV12-3/TRBV12-4	TRBJ1-3	ASRTTGQNTIY
TRBV27	TRBJ2-2	ASSPFGGVGTGELF